These T cell receptor beta chains were read from a single sample in a study of T cell responses to AZD1222 COVID-19 vaccine. The method was immunoSEQ multiplex PCR; TCRdb's version includes in-frame clones alone and lacks a portion of them. The sample shows around 100,000 clones, around 90% of them seen only once. Sequences were derived from peripheral blood, sampled on day 0 of AZD1222 vaccination. The receptors derive from an adult in good health. Each CDR3 is given with its conserved first and last residue. Each record gives: D gene, J gene, clone size, V gene, CDR3 DNA, CDR3 protein. D genes are given only for firm matches. Only part of the rows carry a size: once, few, many, or a class if the clone is expanded.

>TRBD1|TRBJ1-2|NA|TRBV28
TGTGCCAGCAGTTTGGGACAGGGGGTAAGTGGCTACACCTTC
CASSLGQGVSGYTF
>TRBD1|TRBJ1-2|NA|TRBV7-9
TGTGCCAGCAGCTTTCCGACAGGGAACTATGGCTACACCTTC
CASSFPTGNYGYTF
>NA|TRBJ1-1|NA|TRBV3-1/TRBV3-2
TGTGCCAGCAGCCAAGTATCGCAGCTGAACACTGAAGCTTTCTTT
CASSQVSQLNTEAFF
>TRBD2|TRBJ2-7|once|TRBV5-4
TGTGCCAGCAGCTTGAGGCTAGCGGGAGGGACCGAGCAGTACTTC
CASSLRLAGGTEQYF
>NA|TRBJ1-5|once|TRBV9
TGTGCCAGCAGCGTAGGTGGGGGGACCGATCAGCCCCAGCATTTT
CASSVGGGTDQPQHF
>NA|TRBJ2-1|NA|TRBV5-5
TGTGCCAGCAGCGACCTGTACAATGAGCAGTTCTTC
CASSDLYNEQFF
>NA|TRBJ2-5|NA|TRBV7-3
TGTGCCAGCAGCTTCGGGGTCCAAGAGACCCAGTACTTC
CASSFGVQETQYF
>TRBD1|TRBJ2-7|NA|TRBV18
TGTGCCAGCTCACCGTCCCCGGACAGGACCAACTACGAGCAGTACTTC
CASSPSPDRTNYEQYF
>NA|TRBJ2-7|NA|TRBV9
TGTGCCAGCAGCGTAGCCCCGGCGGGCGAGCAGTACTTC
CASSVAPAGEQYF
>NA|TRBJ1-1|NA|TRBV6-5
TGTGCCAGCAGTTACAGGACAGACCACACTGAAGCTTTCTTT
CASSYRTDHTEAFF
>NA|TRBJ2-2|NA|TRBV9
TGTGCCAGCAGCTCTAGACATACCACCGGGGAGCTGTTTTTT
CASSSRHTTGELFF
>NA|TRBJ2-1|NA|TRBV2
TGTGCCAGCAGAATAACCGGGTCCGCCGGCGAGCAGTTCTTC
CASRITGSAGEQFF
>TRBD2|TRBJ2-7|NA|TRBV11-3
TGTGCCAGCAGCCCGGGGGGGGGCCGAGACTACGAGCAGTACTTC
CASSPGGGRDYEQYF
>NA|TRBJ2-3|NA|TRBV7-9
TGTGCCAGCAGCTATGGACCCTTGAACACAGATACGCAGTATTTT
CASSYGPLNTDTQYF
>TRBD1|TRBJ1-1|NA|TRBV28
TGTGCCAGCAGCTCGAGATGGGACAGGGTGTCTGAAGCTTTCTTT
CASSSRWDRVSEAFF
>NA|TRBJ1-5|once|TRBV2
TGTGCCAGCAATAGGGATAGCAATCAGCCCCAGCATTTT
CASNRDSNQPQHF
>TRBD2|TRBJ2-7|NA|TRBV3-1/TRBV3-2
TGTGCCAGCAGCCAAGATATACTAGCGGCCTACGAGCAGTACTTC
CASSQDILAAYEQYF
>NA|TRBJ1-1|NA|TRBV10-3
TGTGCCATCAGTGAAGCTGGTATGACAGAGAACACTGAAGCTTTCTTT
CAISEAGMTENTEAFF
>NA|TRBJ2-2|NA|TRBV4-2
TGTGCCAGCAGCCGGGACACTTACACCGGGGAGCTGTTTTTT
CASSRDTYTGELFF
>NA|TRBJ2-2|NA|TRBV19
TGTGCCAGTAGCGAAGGGTATACGGGCACCGGGGAGCTGTTTTTT
CASSEGYTGTGELFF
>NA|TRBJ1-3|NA|TRBV7-9
TGTGCCAGCAGCCTGGACGCCCAGAGGAGGGGAAACACCATATATTTT
CASSLDAQRRGNTIYF
>NA|TRBJ2-3|NA|TRBV7-3
TGTGCCAGCAGCTTAGCGGGGCACACAGATACGCAGTATTTT
CASSLAGHTDTQYF
>NA|TRBJ2-2|NA|TRBV24-1
TGTGCCACCAGTCCGGGCCAGCTTCGGACCGGGGAGCTGTTTTTT
CATSPGQLRTGELFF
>NA|TRBJ2-7|NA|TRBV5-6
TGTGCCAGCAGCTTGGCCGGCGCCTCACCATCAGGCGAGCAGTACTTC
CASSLAGASPSGEQYF
>NA|TRBJ1-6|NA|TRBV28
TGTGCCAGCAGCGAGGGTTCACCCCTCCACTTT
CASSEGSPLHF
>TRBD2|TRBJ2-3|NA|TRBV27
TGTGCCAGCAGTACCCGGACTAGCGGTGGAGATACGCAGTATTTT
CASSTRTSGGDTQYF
>NA|TRBJ2-7|NA|TRBV28
TGTGCCAGCAGTTTAATTCGGACAGACTACGAGCAGTACTTC
CASSLIRTDYEQYF
>NA|TRBJ2-5|once|TRBV7-6
TGTGCCAGTGCCCAGTGGACAGAGAGGGAGACCCAGTACTTC
CASAQWTERETQYF